Listed here are 16 T cell receptor beta chains from one sample, sequenced in a study of blood T cell repertoires in COVID-19. Assay used: immunoSEQ multiplex PCR; TCRdb lists only in-frame clones, some missing. Of 200,000 to 300,000 clones detected, around 87% appear once; the ten largest clones hold around 5.1%. Sequencing input: peripheral blood. Receptors were obtained from an older woman with COVID-19, enrolled during active disease.

The rearrangement links TRBV9 to TRBJ2-3; 13 bases are shared with TRBD2. Germline V gives CDR1 SGDLS, CDR2 YYNGEE. V shed 0 bases and J 6 bases; nucleotides not matched to a gene: 10. The CDR3 covers 18 residues. CDR3: CASSVDFRTSGSPDTQYF. CDR3 DNA: TGTGCCAGCAGCGTAGATTTTCGGACTAGCGGGAGCCCCGATACGCAGTATTTT.

This clone has a single count. The chain joins TRBV28 to TRBJ2-1; 12 bases align to TRBD2. V lost 8 bases, J lost 7 bases, and 9 bases stayed unmatched. The CDR3 runs to 15 residues. Germline V gene lookup returns CDR1 MDHEN and CDR2 SYDVKM. The CDR3 region has the DNA TGTGCCAGCGGTCTAGCGGGAGGGGTAAAGAATGAGCAGTTCTTC. This codes for CASGLAGGVKNEQFF. Full variable domain (missing parts from reference TRBV28 and TRBJ2-1): DVKVTQSSRYLVKRTGEKVFLECVQDMDHENMFWYRQDPGLGLRLIYFSYDVKMKEKGDIPEGYSVSREKKERFSLILESASTNQTSMYLCASGLAGGVKNEQFFGPGTRLTVL.

The chain recombines TRBV5-1 with TRBJ1-4, with TRBD1 identical over 9 bases. Per the germline V gene, CDR1 is SGHRS and CDR2 is YFSETQ. The CDR3 extends over 16 amino acids. Trimming removed 1 base from V and 3 bases from J; junction bases left unmatched: 4. CDR3 in amino acids: CASSLRTGVSNEKLFF. The CDR3 DNA reads as TGCGCCAGCAGCTTGCGGACAGGGGTATCTAATGAAAAACTGTTTTTT.

V gene TRBV5-1 combines with J gene TRBJ2-2; no definite D call. This CDR3 spans 15 amino acids. In germline, CDR1 is SGHRS, CDR2 YFSETQ. Trimming pared 0 bases from V and 0 bases from J, leaving 6 bases between. CDR3 in DNA: TGCGCCAGCAGCTTGGGTCGGTCGAACACCGGGGAGCTGTTTTTT. Amino acids: CASSLGRSNTGELFF.

This chain uses TRBV28 with TRBJ1-3; TRBD1 matches 7 bases. The germline V gene encodes CDR1 MDHEN and CDR2 SYDVKM. The ends lost 4 bases at V and 1 base at J; junction bases unmatched: 4. CDR3 length: 15 amino acids. The CDR3 DNA is TGTGCCAGCAGTTCTCCAGGGGGGTCTGGAAACACCATATATTTT. It specifies CASSSPGGSGNTIYF.

The rearrangement links TRBV4-2 to TRBJ2-2, with 11 bases identical to TRBD1. This CDR3 region has 15 residues. The V gene end was trimmed by 5 bases and the J gene end by 6 bases; junction bases not matched to a gene: 5. Germline V gives CDR1 LGHNA, CDR2 YNFKEQ. CDR3 in DNA: TGTGCCAGCAGCTACCGGACAGGGGGCCCCGGGGAGCTGTTTTTT. Amino acids: CASSYRTGGPGELFF.

V gene TRBV30 combines with J gene TRBJ2-5, with 7 nucleotides matching TRBD1. This CDR3 spans 13 amino acids. CDR1 is GTSNPN and CDR2 is SVGIG in the germline V gene (reference sequence). V lost 0 bases to trimming and J lost 4 bases; unmatched junction nucleotides: 2. The CDR3 reads CAWSVDRVETQYF. In nucleotides, the CDR3 is TGTGCCTGGAGTGTAGACAGGGTAGAGACCCAGTACTTC. The full variable domain, in which reference TRBV30 and TRBJ2-5 provide the parts outside the CDR3, is SQTIHQWPATLVQPVGSPLSLECTVEGTSNPNLYWYRQAAGRGLQLLFYSVGIGQISSEVPQNLSASRPQDRQFILSSKKLLLSDSGFYLCAWSVDRVETQYFGPGTRLLVL.

V gene TRBV7-9 combines with J gene TRBJ1-1; 10 positions match TRBD1. This CDR3 is built from 16 residues. J lost 6 bases, V lost 3 bases, and 10 bases had no gene match. In germline, CDR1 is SEHNR, CDR2 FQNEAQ (reference sequence). The CDR3 region has the DNA TGTGCCAGCAGCTTCGGTTGGGACAGGGGATATTCTGAAGCTTTCTTT. It specifies CASSFGWDRGYSEAFF.

This clone was seen a handful of times. The V and J genes are TRBV4-1 and TRBJ2-3, with TRBD2 as a possible D gene (5 bases). The CDR3 extends over 18 amino acids. CDR1 and CDR2 (germline): MGHRA, YSYEKL. V lost 4 bases to trimming and J lost 5 bases, with 25 bases between them. CDR3 residues: CASSLPGLRRATRDTQYF. In DNA form, the CDR3 reads TGCGCCAGCAGCCTCCCAGGACTTCGGCGCGCGACGCGAGATACGCAGTATTTT.

Remarks on this clone: Within the sample, other DNA sequences also encode this same CDR3. This sequence joins TRBV19 and TRBJ1-5; 8 nucleotides align to TRBD1. Trimming at V came to 6 bases and at J to 4 bases, leaving 5 bases not matched to a gene. Germline V gene lookup returns CDR1 LNHDA and CDR2 SQIVND (reference sequence). CDR3 size: 14 residues. CDR3 nucleotide sequence: TGTGCCAGTAGCTTAACAGGGGGGAATCAGCCCCAGCATTTT. Translated, it gives CASSLTGGNQPQHF.

This clone was detected once. The rearrangement uses TRBV9 and TRBJ1-2; TRBD1 agrees at 7 bases. Germline CDR1 and CDR2: SGDLS and YYNGEE. Trimming removed 0 bases from V and 4 bases from J; junction bases left unmatched: 9. This CDR3 region has 16 residues. CDR3 protein: CASSVVKGTELYGYTF. The CDR3 DNA follows: TGTGCCAGCAGCGTAGTGAAAGGGACAGAGCTCTATGGCTACACCTTC.

This sequence joins TRBV10-3 and TRBJ2-5, with unresolved D. V was clipped by 3 bases and J by 4 bases, with 12 bases between them. CDR1 is ENHRY and CDR2 is SYGVKD in the germline V gene. The CDR3 is 14 amino acids. CDR3 residues: CAISDVGSPETQYF. In nucleotides, the CDR3 is TGTGCCATCAGTGATGTGGGTAGCCCAGAGACCCAGTACTTC.

The rearrangement joins TRBV5-4 to TRBJ1-4; D unclear. The V end lost 6 bases, the J end lost 4 bases, and 16 bases lay between the germline ends. The CDR3 extends over 15 amino acids. Germline V lookup: CDR1 SGHNT, CDR2 YYREEE (reference sequence). The CDR3 DNA sequence: TGTGCCAGCAACATTTACGGGAGAGATAATGAAAAACTGTTTTTT. Translated: CASNIYGRDNEKLFF.

This chain links TRBV10-3 with TRBJ1-6; D is unresolved. The CDR3 is made up of 14 amino acids. Per the germline V gene, CDR1 is ENHRY and CDR2 is SYGVKD. With 5 bases removed from V and 5 bases from J, the gap between germline ends came to 10 bases. CDR3 sequence (DNA): TGTGCCATCAGTACCGGGTCGCATAATTCACCCCTCCACTTT. Its translation: CAISTGSHNSPLHF.

This chain joins TRBV19 and TRBJ2-3; D perhaps matches TRBD1 (6 bases). There are 15 residues in the CDR3. Per germline, CDR1 LNHDA and CDR2 SQIVND (reference sequence). V lost 6 bases and J 1 base, leaving 14 bases between the germline ends. CDR3 in DNA: TGTGCCAGTAGCGACAACAGGGCGGGCACAGATACGCAGTATTTT. Translated: CASSDNRAGTDTQYF.

The chain joins TRBV19 to TRBJ2-3; 9 bases line up with TRBD1. Germline V gene lookup returns CDR1 LNHDA and CDR2 SQIVND (reference sequence). The junction had 11 bases not matched to a gene; V was cut back by 8 bases and J by 5 bases. This CDR3 spans 15 amino acids. The CDR3 nucleotides read TGTGCCAGTGAATCAGCCGGGACAGGGATAGATACGCAGTATTTT. Its translation: CASESAGTGIDTQYF.